A single sample is the source of the 15 T cell receptor beta chains below, sequenced in a study of T cell responses to AZD1222 COVID-19 vaccine. Profiled with immunoSEQ multiplex PCR; TCRdb holds only in-frame clones, not every one. Of about 130,000 clones detected, around 90% appear once; the ten largest clones hold 0.9% to 1.3%. Sequencing was performed on peripheral blood, taken 28 days after the second AZD1222 dose. These receptors were collected from an adult who received the AZD1222 COVID-19 vaccine.

The V gene is TRBV18, the J gene TRBJ2-2; D is unresolved. The CDR3 runs to 13 residues. The V end lost 3 bases, the J end lost 1 base, and 3 bases lay between the germline ends. Germline CDR1 KGHSH, CDR2 LQKENI. The CDR3: CASSPVNTGELFF. CDR3 sequence (DNA): TGTGCCAGCTCACCCGTGAACACCGGGGAGCTGTTTTTT.

The sample holds one count of this clone. CDR3 nucleotide sequence: TGTGCCAGCAGCCACCGACAGGGCCCAACTAATGAAAAACTGTTTTTT. This translates into CASSHRQGPTNEKLFF. This chain links TRBV11-2 with TRBJ1-4; 7 nucleotides line up with TRBD1. This CDR3 contains 16 residues. V shed 5 bases, J shed 0 bases, and the junction held 6 bases outside the gene matches. Germline V lookup: CDR1 SGHAT, CDR2 FQNNGV. The whole variable domain, filled in from reference TRBV11-2 and TRBJ1-4, reads EAGVAQSPRYKIIEKRQSVAFWCNPISGHATLYWYQQILGQGPKLLIQFQNNGVVDDSQLPKDRFSAERLKGVDSTLKIQPAKLEDSAVYLCASSHRQGPTNEKLFFGSGTQLSVL.

The rearrangement links TRBV12-3 or TRBV12-4 to TRBJ1-5, with D perhaps matching TRBD1 (5 bases). The germline V and J ends were trimmed by 8 bases and 7 bases, with 15 bases remaining between them. This CDR3 spans 13 amino acids. CDR3 bases: TGTGCCAGCCAAGTTTCCGGGGGGCAGCCCCAGCATTTT. This translates into CASQVSGGQPQHF.

Only a few counts were recorded for this clone. In the same sample, other DNA sequences code for this CDR3. The rearrangement joins TRBV7-2 to TRBJ1-5, with 9 bases aligning to TRBD1. The CDR3 runs 15 residues. The germline V gene has CDR1 SGHTA and CDR2 FQGNSA. The ends lost 3 bases at V and 2 bases at J; junction bases unmatched: 2. Here the CDR3 DNA reads TGTGCCAGCAGCTTGACAGGGGGAGGCAATCAGCCCCAGCATTTT. This gives the protein CASSLTGGGNQPQHF.

This chain joins TRBV21-1 and TRBJ1-6; TRBD1, the table's D call, was not compared with the DNA. TRBV21-1 is described as a pseudogene. The CDR3 is 17 residues long. Written as DNA, the CDR3 is TGTGCCAGCAGCAGGACAGGGAGCCGCTGCTATAATTCACCCCTCCACTTT. Translated: CASSRTGSRCYNSPLHF.

V is TRBV29-1 and J is TRBJ2-7; no definite D call. V was trimmed by 3 bases and J by 3 bases, leaving 15 bases between them. CDR3 size: 14 residues. CDR1 is SQVTM, CDR2 ANQGSEA, per germline. CDR3 DNA: TGCAGCGTTGATATCCACGCGCAGTGCTACGAGCAGTACTTC. As protein: CSVDIHAQCYEQYF.

The chain couples TRBV7-3 to TRBJ2-2; no clear D gene. CDR1 and CDR2 from the germline V gene are SGHTA and FQGTGA. The CDR3 runs 15 residues. V was shortened by 5 bases and J by 3 bases, with 13 bases between the two germline ends. The CDR3 bases are TGTGCCAGCAGCCTGGACGGAATAGACACCGGGGAGCTGTTTTTT. It specifies CASSLDGIDTGELFF.

CDR3 nucleotides: TGTGCCAGCTCAGAACAGGGCAACTCTGGAAACACCATATATTTT. It is translated as CASSEQGNSGNTIYF. V and J are TRBV18 and TRBJ1-3, with a weak D call TRBD1 (6 bases). This CDR3 contains 15 residues. With 5 bases removed from V and 0 bases from J, the gap between germline ends came to 11 bases. The germline V gene encodes CDR1 KGHSH and CDR2 LQKENI.

J is TRBJ2-3 and V is TRBV6-2 or TRBV6-3, with TRBD2 matching 12 bases. The CDR3 covers 18 residues. V was clipped by 2 bases and J by 2 bases; unmatched bases: 8. CDR1 is MNHEY, CDR2 SVGEGT, per germline. CDR3 amino acids: CASSYGTSGFGATDTQYF. The CDR3 nucleotides read TGTGCCAGCAGTTACGGGACTAGCGGGTTTGGGGCCACAGATACGCAGTATTTT.

The V call is TRBV6-4, the J call TRBJ1-1, with D possibly being TRBD1 (5 bases). The CDR3 length is 13 residues. The V end lost 5 bases, the J end lost 3 bases, and 10 bases lay between the germline ends. Germline CDR1 and CDR2: MRHNA and SNTAGT. CDR3 region: CASSQTADTEAFF. DNA for the CDR3: TGTGCCAGCAGTCAGACAGCCGACACTGAAGCTTTCTTT.

This chain uses TRBV10-3 with TRBJ2-1; the match to TRBD2 covers 13 bases. Germline CDR1 and CDR2: ENHRY and SYGVKD. The CDR3 runs 14 residues. V was pared by 6 bases and J by 7 bases, with 3 bases of the junction left unmatched. CDR3 DNA: TGTGCCATCAGGTCGGGACTAGCGGGAAATGAGCAGTTCTTC. Translated, it gives CAIRSGLAGNEQFF.

This chain joins TRBV19 and TRBJ1-5; 10 nucleotides match TRBD1. CDR1 LNHDA and CDR2 SQIVND come from the germline V gene (reference sequence). The V and J ends lost 7 bases and 4 bases, in that order; junction bases with no gene match: 4. This CDR3 region has 14 residues. Here the CDR3 DNA reads TGTGCCAGTACCTGGACAGGGGGTAATCAGCCCCAGCATTTT. This codes for CASTWTGGNQPQHF.

The V and J genes are TRBV2 and TRBJ2-1; TRBD1 agrees at 9 bases. The CDR3 sequence is 14 residues long. CDR1 and CDR2 (germline): SNHLY, FYNNEI. The V segment lost 6 bases and the J segment 3 bases; nucleotides outside the gene matches: 3. This chain's CDR3 is CASSWTGVYNEQFF. The CDR3 coding sequence is TGTGCCAGCAGCTGGACAGGGGTCTACAATGAGCAGTTCTTC.

The chain has TRBV2 and TRBJ2-4, with D hard to call. The CDR3 loop spans 15 amino acids. Trimming shortened V by 6 bases and J by 0 bases, and 12 bases separated the two germline ends. The germline CDR1 and CDR2 sequences are SNHLY and FYNNEI. This chain's CDR3 is CASSEQVLAKNIQYF. The CDR3 coding sequence is TGTGCCAGCAGCGAGCAGGTGCTAGCCAAAAACATTCAGTACTTC.

V gene TRBV7-2 combines with J gene TRBJ2-7, with TRBD2 matching over 9 bases. Germline V lookup: CDR1 SGHTA, CDR2 FQGNSA. With 7 bases clipped from V and 5 bases from J, the junction kept 12 bases outside the gene matches. The CDR3 has 15 residues. CDR3 sequence (DNA): TGTGCCAGCACTACTAGCGGGCGGCCTTGGGACGAGCAGTACTTC. This gives the protein CASTTSGRPWDEQYF. Variable domain in full (rest from reference TRBV7-2 and TRBJ2-7): GAGVSQSPSNKVTEKGKDVELRCDPISGHTALYWYRQSLGQGLEFLIYFQGNSAPDKSGLPSDRFSAERTGGSVSTLTIQRTQQEDSAVYLCASTTSGRPWDEQYFGPGTRLTVT.